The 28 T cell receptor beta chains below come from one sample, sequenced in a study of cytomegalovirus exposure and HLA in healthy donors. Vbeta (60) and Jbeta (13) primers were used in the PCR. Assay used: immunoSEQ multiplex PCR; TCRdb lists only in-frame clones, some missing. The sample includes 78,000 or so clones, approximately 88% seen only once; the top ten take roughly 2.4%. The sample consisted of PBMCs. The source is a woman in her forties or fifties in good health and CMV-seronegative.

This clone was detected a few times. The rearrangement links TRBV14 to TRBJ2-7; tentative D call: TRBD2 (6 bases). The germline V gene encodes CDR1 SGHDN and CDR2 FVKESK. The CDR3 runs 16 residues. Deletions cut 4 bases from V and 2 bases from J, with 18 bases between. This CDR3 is CASSLLSAGSPYEQYF. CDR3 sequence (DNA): TGTGCCAGCAGCCTTCTTAGTGCGGGATCCCCCTACGAGCAGTACTTC.

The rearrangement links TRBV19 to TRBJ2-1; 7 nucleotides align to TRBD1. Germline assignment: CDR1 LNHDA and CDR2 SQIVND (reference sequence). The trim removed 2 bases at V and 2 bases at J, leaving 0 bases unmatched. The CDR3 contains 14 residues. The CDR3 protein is CASSIRGPYNEQFF. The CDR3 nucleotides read TGTGCCAGTAGTATAAGGGGGCCCTACAATGAGCAGTTCTTC.

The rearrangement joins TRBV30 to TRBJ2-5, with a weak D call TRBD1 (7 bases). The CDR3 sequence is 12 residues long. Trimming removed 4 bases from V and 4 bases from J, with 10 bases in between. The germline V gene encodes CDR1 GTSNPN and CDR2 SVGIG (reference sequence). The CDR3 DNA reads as TGTGCCTGGAACAGGGGAGGAGAGACCCAGTACTTC. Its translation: CAWNRGGETQYF.

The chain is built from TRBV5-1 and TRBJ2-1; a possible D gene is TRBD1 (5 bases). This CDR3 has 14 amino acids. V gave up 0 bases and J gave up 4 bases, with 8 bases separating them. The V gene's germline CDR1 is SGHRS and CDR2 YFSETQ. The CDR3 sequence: CASSLEQDYNEQFF. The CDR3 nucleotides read TGCGCCAGCAGCTTGGAACAGGATTACAATGAGCAGTTCTTC.

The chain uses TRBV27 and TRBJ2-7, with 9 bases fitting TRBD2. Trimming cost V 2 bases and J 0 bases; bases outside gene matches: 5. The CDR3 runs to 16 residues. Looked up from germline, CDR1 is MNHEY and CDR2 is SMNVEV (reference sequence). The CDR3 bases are TGTGCCAGCAGTTTAGGTCTAGCGGGGAGCTCCTACGAGCAGTACTTC. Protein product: CASSLGLAGSSYEQYF.

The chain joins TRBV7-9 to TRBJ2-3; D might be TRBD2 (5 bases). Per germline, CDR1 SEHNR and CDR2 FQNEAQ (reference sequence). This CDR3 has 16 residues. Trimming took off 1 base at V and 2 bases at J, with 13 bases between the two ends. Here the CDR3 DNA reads TGTGCCAGCAGCTTAGGCCGAGGGCCCTCCACAGATACGCAGTATTTT. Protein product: CASSLGRGPSTDTQYF.

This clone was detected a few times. The CDR3 sequence is CASTGVAKNIQYF. DNA of the CDR3: TGTGCCAGCACTGGAGTAGCCAAAAACATTCAGTACTTC. The chain couples TRBV2 to TRBJ2-4; D unresolved. Trimming pared 7 bases from V and 0 bases from J, leaving 7 bases between. Germline CDR1 reads SNHLY; CDR2 reads FYNNEI. The CDR3 length is 13 residues.

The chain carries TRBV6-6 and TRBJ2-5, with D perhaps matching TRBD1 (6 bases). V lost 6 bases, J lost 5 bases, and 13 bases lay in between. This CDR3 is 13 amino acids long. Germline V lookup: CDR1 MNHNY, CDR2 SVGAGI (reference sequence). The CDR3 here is CASSGWTDETQYF. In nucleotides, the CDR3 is TGTGCCAGCAGCGGATGGACAGACGAGACCCAGTACTTC.

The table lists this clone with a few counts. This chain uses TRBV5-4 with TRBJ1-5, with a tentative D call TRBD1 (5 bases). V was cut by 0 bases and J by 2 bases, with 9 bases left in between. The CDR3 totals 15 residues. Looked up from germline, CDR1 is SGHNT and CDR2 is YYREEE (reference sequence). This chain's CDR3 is CASSLAGTGNQPQHF. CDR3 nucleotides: TGTGCCAGCAGCTTGGCGGGGACTGGCAATCAGCCCCAGCATTTT.

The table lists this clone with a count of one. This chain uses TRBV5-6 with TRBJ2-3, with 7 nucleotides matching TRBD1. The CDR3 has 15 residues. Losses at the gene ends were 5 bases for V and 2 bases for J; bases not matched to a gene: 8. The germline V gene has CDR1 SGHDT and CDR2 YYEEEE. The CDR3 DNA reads TGTGCCAGCAGATTCTTCGACAGGGTCACAGATACGCAGTATTTT. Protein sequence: CASRFFDRVTDTQYF.

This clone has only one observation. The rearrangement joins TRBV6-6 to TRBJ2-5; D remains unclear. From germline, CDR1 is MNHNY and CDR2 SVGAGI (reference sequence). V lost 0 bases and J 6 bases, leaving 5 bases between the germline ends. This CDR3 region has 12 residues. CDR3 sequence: CASSYSAQTQYF. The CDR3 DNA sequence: TGTGCCAGCAGTTACTCGGCACAGACCCAGTACTTC.

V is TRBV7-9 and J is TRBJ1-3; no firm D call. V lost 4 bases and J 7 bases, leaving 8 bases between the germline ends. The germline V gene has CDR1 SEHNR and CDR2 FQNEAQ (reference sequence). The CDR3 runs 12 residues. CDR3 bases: TGTGCCAGCAGCTCCCTTCGGAACACCATATATTTT. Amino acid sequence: CASSSLRNTIYF.

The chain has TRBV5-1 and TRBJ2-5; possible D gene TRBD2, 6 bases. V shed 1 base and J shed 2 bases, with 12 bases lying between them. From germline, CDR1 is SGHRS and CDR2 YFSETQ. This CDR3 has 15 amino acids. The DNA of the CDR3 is TGCGCCAGCAGCTTGAACGTGGGGGGACAAGAGACCCAGTACTTC. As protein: CASSLNVGGQETQYF.

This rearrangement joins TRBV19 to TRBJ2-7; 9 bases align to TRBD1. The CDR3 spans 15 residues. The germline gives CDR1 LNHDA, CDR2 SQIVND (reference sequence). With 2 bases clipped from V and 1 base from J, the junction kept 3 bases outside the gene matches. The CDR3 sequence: CASSIRQGESYEQYF. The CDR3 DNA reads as TGTGCCAGTAGTATACGACAGGGGGAGTCCTACGAGCAGTACTTC.

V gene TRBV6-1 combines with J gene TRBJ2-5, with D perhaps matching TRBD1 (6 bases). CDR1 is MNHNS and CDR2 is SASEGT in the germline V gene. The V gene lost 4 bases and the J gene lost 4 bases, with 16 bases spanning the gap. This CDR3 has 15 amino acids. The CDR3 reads CASSVTTGFPETQYF. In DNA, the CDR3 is TGTGCCAGCAGTGTGACGACAGGTTTTCCAGAGACCCAGTACTTC.

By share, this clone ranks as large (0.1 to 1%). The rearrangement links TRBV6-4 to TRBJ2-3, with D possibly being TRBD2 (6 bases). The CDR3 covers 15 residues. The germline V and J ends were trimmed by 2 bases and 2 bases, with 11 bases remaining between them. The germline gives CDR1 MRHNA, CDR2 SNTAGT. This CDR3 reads CASSDQAGTTDTQYF. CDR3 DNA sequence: TGTGCCAGCAGTGACCAGGCGGGAACCACAGATACGCAGTATTTT.

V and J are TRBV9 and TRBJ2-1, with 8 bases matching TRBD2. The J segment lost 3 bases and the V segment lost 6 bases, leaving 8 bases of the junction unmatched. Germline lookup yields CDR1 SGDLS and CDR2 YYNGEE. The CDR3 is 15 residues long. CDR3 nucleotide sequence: TGTGCCAGCACAACTAGCGGTGAGGGCTACAATGAGCAGTTCTTC. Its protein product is CASTTSGEGYNEQFF.

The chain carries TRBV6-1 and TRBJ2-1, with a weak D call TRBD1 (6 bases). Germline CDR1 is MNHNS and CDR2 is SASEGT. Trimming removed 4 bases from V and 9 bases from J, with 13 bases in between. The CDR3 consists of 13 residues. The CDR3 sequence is CASSVNRVGEQFF. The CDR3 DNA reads TGTGCCAGCAGTGTCAACAGGGTAGGTGAGCAGTTCTTC.

In nucleotides, the CDR3 is TGTGCCAGCAACCTACAGGGGGGCGGTAGCACTGAAGCTTTCTTT. Translated, it gives CASNLQGGGSTEAFF. The chain joins TRBV7-8 to TRBJ1-1; TRBD1 aligns across 8 bases. V lost 7 bases, J lost 4 bases, and 11 bases stayed unmatched. The length of the CDR3 is 15 residues. Germline loops: CDR1 SGHVS, CDR2 FQNEAQ.

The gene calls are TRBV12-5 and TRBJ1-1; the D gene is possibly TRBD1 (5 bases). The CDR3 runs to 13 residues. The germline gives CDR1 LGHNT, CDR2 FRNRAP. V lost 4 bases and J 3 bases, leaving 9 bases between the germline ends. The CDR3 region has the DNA TGTGCTAGTGGTTCAGGACATTACACTGAAGCTTTCTTT. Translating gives CASGSGHYTEAFF.

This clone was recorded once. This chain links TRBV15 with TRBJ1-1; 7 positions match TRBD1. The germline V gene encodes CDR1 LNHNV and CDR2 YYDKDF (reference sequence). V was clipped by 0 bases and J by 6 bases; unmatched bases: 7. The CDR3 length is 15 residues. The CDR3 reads CATSREVGTAAEAFF. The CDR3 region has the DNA TGTGCCACCAGCAGAGAGGTGGGGACAGCTGCTGAAGCTTTCTTT.

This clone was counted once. Here the CDR3 DNA reads TGCGCCAGCAGCCAAAATCAGGCCCAGCCCCAGCATTTT. It specifies CASSQNQAQPQHF. The chain carries TRBV4-1 and TRBJ1-5; no clear D. Trimming cost V 2 bases and J 7 bases, with 9 bases left between them. This CDR3 comprises 13 residues. Germline assignment: CDR1 MGHRA and CDR2 YSYEKL.

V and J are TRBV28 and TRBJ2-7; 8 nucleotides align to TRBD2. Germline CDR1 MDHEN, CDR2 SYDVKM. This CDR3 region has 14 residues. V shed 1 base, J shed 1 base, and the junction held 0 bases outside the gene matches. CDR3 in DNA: TGTGCCAGCAGTTTATCGGGGGGGTCCTACGAGCAGTACTTC. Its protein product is CASSLSGGSYEQYF. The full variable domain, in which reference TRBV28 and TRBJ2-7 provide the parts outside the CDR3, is DVKVTQSSRYLVKRTGEKVFLECVQDMDHENMFWYRQDPGLGLRLIYFSYDVKMKEKGDIPEGYSVSREKKERFSLILESASTNQTSMYLCASSLSGGSYEQYFGPGTRLTVT.

CDR3 sequence: CASSRDRGLYGYTF. For the CDR3, the DNA is TGTGCCAGCAGCAGGGACAGGGGCCTCTATGGCTACACCTTC. The chain recombines TRBV7-9 with TRBJ1-2; 10 positions match TRBD1. V lost 5 bases to trimming and J lost 4 bases; unmatched junction nucleotides: 4. The CDR3 contains 14 residues. From germline, CDR1 is SEHNR and CDR2 FQNEAQ (reference sequence). Based on the CDR3 plus reference TRBV7-9 and TRBJ1-2, the full variable domain is DTGVSQNPRHKITKRGQNVTFRCDPISEHNRLYWYRQTLGQGPEFLTYFQNEAQLEKSRLLSDRFSAERPKGSFSTLEIQRTEQGDSAMYLCASSRDRGLYGYTFGSGTRLTVV.

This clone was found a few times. The CDR3 bases are TGTGCCAGCAGCGCGGCGGGACTAGCGGGAGACGAGCAGTACTTC. The encoded protein is CASSAAGLAGDEQYF. This chain joins TRBV9 and TRBJ2-7; 14 bases fit TRBD2. This CDR3 is built from 15 residues. CDR1 is SGDLS and CDR2 is YYNGEE in the germline V gene. V lost 3 bases, J lost 5 bases, and 4 bases stayed unmatched.

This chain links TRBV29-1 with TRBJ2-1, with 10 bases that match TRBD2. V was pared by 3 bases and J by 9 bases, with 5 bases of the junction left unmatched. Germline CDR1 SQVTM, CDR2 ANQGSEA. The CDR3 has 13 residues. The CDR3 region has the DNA TGCAGCGTTGAGAGCGGGAGGGCTGGTGAGCAGTTCTTC. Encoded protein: CSVESGRAGEQFF.

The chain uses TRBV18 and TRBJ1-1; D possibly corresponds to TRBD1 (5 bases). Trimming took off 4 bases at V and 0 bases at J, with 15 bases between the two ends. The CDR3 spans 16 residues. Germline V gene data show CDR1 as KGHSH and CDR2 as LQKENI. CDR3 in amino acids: CASSRSDRVMNTEAFF. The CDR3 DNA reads TGTGCCAGCTCACGATCCGACAGAGTAATGAACACTGAAGCTTTCTTT.

CDR3: CASSHAGDRGPGELFF. In nucleotides, the CDR3 is TGTGCCAGCAGCCACGCCGGGGACAGGGGCCCCGGGGAGCTGTTTTTT. V gene TRBV7-2 combines with J gene TRBJ2-2; 10 nucleotides agree with TRBD1. Losses at the gene ends were 5 bases for V and 6 bases for J; bases not matched to a gene: 9. This CDR3 region has 16 residues. From germline, CDR1 is SGHTA and CDR2 FQGNSA. Full variable domain (missing parts from reference TRBV7-2 and TRBJ2-2): GAGVSQSPSNKVTEKGKDVELRCDPISGHTALYWYRQSLGQGLEFLIYFQGNSAPDKSGLPSDRFSAERTGGSVSTLTIQRTQQEDSAVYLCASSHAGDRGPGELFFGEGSRLTVL.